This passage covers 18 T cell receptor beta chains from one sample sequenced in a study of Tregs in tolerant kidney transplant recipients. Only in-frame clones appear in the TCRdb table, and some are missing; sequencing was by immunoSEQ multiplex PCR. This sample has about 94,000 clones, with approximately 93% found just once. The material was CD4+ T cells from blood, obtained before the transplant. The receptors here all came from a human donor who received a combined kidney and bone marrow transplant.

The CDR3 loop is CASSYKGGGEKLFF. CDR3 bases: TGTGCCAGCAGTTACAAGGGAGGTGGCGAAAAACTGTTTTTT. This chain links TRBV6-5 with TRBJ1-4, with no clear D. The germline V gene encodes CDR1 MNHEY and CDR2 SVGAGI. V dropped 2 bases and J dropped 8 bases, with 12 bases sitting between them. The CDR3 consists of 14 residues.

The V gene is TRBV4-1, the J gene TRBJ1-1, with TRBD1 matching over 7 bases. V shed 5 bases and J 11 bases; nucleotides not matched to a gene: 14. The V gene's germline CDR1 is MGHRA and CDR2 YSYEKL. The CDR3 extends over 14 amino acids. The CDR3 nucleotides are TGCGCCAGCAGCTCCCCGGAGAGGGGGCTGGTTGCTTTCTTT. Its protein is CASSSPERGLVAFF.

The CDR3 region is CASSLAGTGMYEQYF. The CDR3 region has the DNA TGTGCCAGCAGCTTAGCCGGGACAGGGATGTACGAGCAGTACTTC. The chain is built from TRBV7-6 and TRBJ2-7; TRBD1 matches 9 bases. The CDR3 contains 15 residues. V lost 0 bases to trimming and J lost 4 bases; unmatched junction nucleotides: 4. Looked up from germline, CDR1 is SGHVS and CDR2 is FNYEAQ.

The chain has TRBV4-2 and TRBJ2-6; weak D call: TRBD1 (6 bases). With 5 bases removed from V and 0 bases from J, the gap between germline ends came to 20 bases. This CDR3 contains 19 residues. The V gene's germline CDR1 is LGHNA and CDR2 YNFKEQ. CDR3 bases: TGTGCCAGCAGCGATCAGGACAGCAGCTACTACTCTGGGGCCAACGTCCTGACTTTC. Protein product: CASSDQDSSYYSGANVLTF.

The chain has TRBV4-3 and TRBJ2-5; the D gene is possibly TRBD1 (6 bases). The CDR3 covers 13 residues. Per germline, CDR1 LGHNA and CDR2 YSLEER. The V gene lost 1 base and the J gene lost 4 bases, with 7 bases spanning the gap. The chain's CDR3 is CASSQARGETQYF. In DNA, the CDR3 is TGCGCCAGCAGCCAAGCCAGGGGAGAGACCCAGTACTTC.

The V gene is TRBV5-6, the J gene TRBJ1-1; no clear D. V was cut by 4 bases and J by 3 bases, with 4 bases left in between. Germline CDR1 SGHDT, CDR2 YYEEEE. There are 11 residues in the CDR3. CDR3 sequence reads: CASSIYTEAFF. In nucleotides, the CDR3 is TGTGCCAGCAGCATATACACTGAAGCTTTCTTT.

The chain combines TRBV7-3 with TRBJ2-2; 8 bases are shared with TRBD1. J was trimmed by 2 bases and V by 3 bases; bases with no gene match: 8. CDR1 SGHTA and CDR2 FQGTGA come from the germline V gene. The CDR3 has 17 residues. The CDR3 nucleotides read TGTGCCAGCAGCTTCGGACCCGGACAGGGTAACACCGGGGAGCTGTTTTTT. Protein sequence: CASSFGPGQGNTGELFF.

V and J are TRBV18 and TRBJ1-2; the D gene is possibly TRBD1 (6 bases). Germline loops: CDR1 KGHSH, CDR2 LQKENI. V lost 2 bases, J lost 4 bases, and 11 bases lay in between. The CDR3 is made up of 14 amino acids. The CDR3 nucleotides are TGTGCCAGCTCACCAGAGACAGGACTCTATGGCTACACCTTC. This gives the protein CASSPETGLYGYTF. Using reference TRBV18 and TRBJ1-2 for the parts outside the CDR3, the full variable domain is NAGVMQNPRHLVRRRGQEARLRCSPMKGHSHVYWYRQLPEEGLKFMVYLQKENIIDESGMPKERFSAEFPKEGPSILRIQQVVRGDSAAYFCASSPETGLYGYTFGSGTRLTVV.

The V and J genes are TRBV5-5 and TRBJ1-5, with 10 bases lining up with TRBD1. Unmatched junction bases numbered 5, after V lost 3 bases and J lost 5 bases. This CDR3 region has 15 residues. Germline CDR1 is SGHKS and CDR2 is YYEKEE (reference sequence). The CDR3 reads CASSWIGTGDQPQHF. Here the CDR3 DNA reads TGTGCCAGCAGCTGGATTGGGACAGGGGATCAGCCCCAGCATTTT.

The rearrangement joins TRBV7-9 to TRBJ1-2, with 8 bases matching TRBD1. CDR3 length equals 14 residues. Germline lookup yields CDR1 SEHNR and CDR2 FQNEAQ (reference sequence). Unmatched junction bases numbered 4, after V lost 5 bases and J lost 2 bases. The CDR3 bases are TGTGCCAGCAGCGCGGGACAGGCGAACTATGGCTACACCTTC. Its translation is CASSAGQANYGYTF.

The chain is built from TRBV27 and TRBJ2-7; 12 bases agree with TRBD2. Germline lookup yields CDR1 MNHEY and CDR2 SMNVEV (reference sequence). J lost 2 bases, V lost 2 bases, and 4 bases had no gene match. The CDR3 is made up of 16 amino acids. CDR3 DNA: TGTGCCAGCAGTTTACCCGGACTAGCGGGAACCTACGAGCAGTACTTC. It codes for CASSLPGLAGTYEQYF.

This clone appeared once. The V and J genes are TRBV28 and TRBJ1-2, with 9 bases that match TRBD1. The CDR3 runs to 16 residues. Germline V gives CDR1 MDHEN, CDR2 SYDVKM. The V segment lost 6 bases and the J segment 4 bases; nucleotides outside the gene matches: 12. CDR3: CASSSIMTGGGYGYTF. The CDR3, as DNA: TGTGCCAGCAGCTCAATCATGACAGGGGGAGGCTATGGCTACACCTTC.

This chain connects TRBV25-1 to TRBJ2-1, with TRBD2 identical over 11 bases. Per the germline V gene, CDR1 is MGHDK and CDR2 is SYGVNS. With V trimmed by 7 bases and J by 6 bases, 8 bases remained unmatched. The CDR3 sequence is 15 residues long. For the CDR3, the DNA is TGTGCCAGCACCCGGATAGCGGGAGGGCCCAATGAGCAGTTCTTC. Translation: CASTRIAGGPNEQFF.

Points on this clone: The same CDR3 also results from other DNA sequences found in this sample. The gene calls are TRBV4-2 and TRBJ1-6; D may be TRBD1 (5 bases). The V end was cut by 4 bases, the J end by 2 bases, with 12 bases between. Germline CDR1 is LGHNA and CDR2 is YNFKEQ. The CDR3 consists of 16 residues. This chain's CDR3 is CASSLDRAAYNSPLHF. The CDR3, as DNA: TGTGCCAGCAGCCTTGACAGAGCTGCCTATAATTCACCCCTCCACTTT.

The gene calls are TRBV7-9 and TRBJ2-1, with 7 bases matching TRBD1. This CDR3 contains 17 residues. The germline CDR1 and CDR2 sequences are SEHNR and FQNEAQ (reference sequence). J gave up 0 bases and V 4 bases, and 9 bases lay outside the gene matches. The CDR3 loop reads CASSYRGLASSYNEQFF. In DNA, the CDR3 is TGTGCCAGCAGCTATAGGGGGCTAGCTAGCTCCTACAATGAGCAGTTCTTC.

The chain combines TRBV18 with TRBJ2-7; a possible D gene is TRBD1 (6 bases). V was clipped by 5 bases and J by 3 bases, with 11 bases between them. CDR1 is KGHSH and CDR2 is LQKENI in the germline V gene. The CDR3 loop spans 13 amino acids. CDR3 loop: CASSEIQGYEQYF. In DNA, the CDR3 is TGTGCCAGCTCAGAAATACAGGGCTACGAGCAGTACTTC.

The J gene is TRBJ2-1, the V gene TRBV5-6; possibly TRBD1 for D (5 bases). The CDR3 sequence is 13 residues long. V lost 2 bases to trimming and J lost 9 bases, with 12 bases between them. Per the germline V gene, CDR1 is SGHDT and CDR2 is YYEEEE. The CDR3 region has the DNA TGTGCCAGCAGCTTTTTCAGGGCCCTTGAGCAGTTCTTC. This gives the protein CASSFFRALEQFF. Full variable domain (outside the CDR3, taken from reference TRBV5-6 and TRBJ2-1): DAGVTQSPTHLIKTRGQQVTLRCSPKSGHDTVSWYQQALGQGPQFIFQYYEEEERQRGNFPDRFSGHQFPNYSSELNVNALLLGDSALYLCASSFFRALEQFFGPGTRLTVL.

This chain links TRBV15 with TRBJ1-2; 12 bases line up with TRBD1. Trimming at V came to 0 bases and at J to 4 bases, leaving 6 bases not matched to a gene. Germline V gene data show CDR1 as LNHNV and CDR2 as YYDKDF (reference sequence). The CDR3 covers 17 residues. CDR3 nucleotides: TGTGCCACCAGCAGAGATCCGGGACAGGGGGCAGGCTATGGCTACACCTTC. It specifies CATSRDPGQGAGYGYTF.